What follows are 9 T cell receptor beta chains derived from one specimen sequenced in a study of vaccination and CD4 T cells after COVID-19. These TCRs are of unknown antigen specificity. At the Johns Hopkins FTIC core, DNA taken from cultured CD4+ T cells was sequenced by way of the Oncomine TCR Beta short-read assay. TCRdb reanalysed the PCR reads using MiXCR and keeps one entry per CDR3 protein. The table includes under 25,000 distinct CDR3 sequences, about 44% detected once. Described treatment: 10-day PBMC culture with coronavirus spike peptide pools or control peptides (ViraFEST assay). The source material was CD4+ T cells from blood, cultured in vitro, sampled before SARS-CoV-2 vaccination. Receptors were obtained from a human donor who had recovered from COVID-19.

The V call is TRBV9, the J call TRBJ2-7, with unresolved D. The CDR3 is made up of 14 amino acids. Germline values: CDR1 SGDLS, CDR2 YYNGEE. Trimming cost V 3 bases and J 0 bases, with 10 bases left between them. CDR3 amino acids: CASSALGSSYEQYF. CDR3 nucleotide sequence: TGTGCCAGCAGCGCCCTTGGCAGCTCCTACGAGCAGTACTTC.

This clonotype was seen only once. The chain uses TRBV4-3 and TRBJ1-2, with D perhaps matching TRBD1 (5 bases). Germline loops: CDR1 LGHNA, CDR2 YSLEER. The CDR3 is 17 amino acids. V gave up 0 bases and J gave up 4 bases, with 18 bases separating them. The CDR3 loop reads CASSQDLWGGRAYGYTF. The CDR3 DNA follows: TGCGCCAGCAGCCAAGATCTATGGGGCGGACGTGCCTATGGCTACACCTTC.

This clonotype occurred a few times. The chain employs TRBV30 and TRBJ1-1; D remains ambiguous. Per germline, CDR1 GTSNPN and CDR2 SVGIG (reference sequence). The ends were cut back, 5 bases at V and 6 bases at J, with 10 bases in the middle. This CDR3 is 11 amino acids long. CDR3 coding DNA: TGTGCCTGGGGGCCTGGGGCTGAAGCTTTCTTT. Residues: CAWGPGAEAFF. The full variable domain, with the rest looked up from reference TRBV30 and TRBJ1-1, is SQTIHQWPATLVQPVGSPLSLECTVEGTSNPNLYWYRQAAGRGLQLLFYSVGIGQISSEVPQNLSASRPQDRQFILSSKKLLLSDSGFYLCAWGPGAEAFFGQGTRLTVV.

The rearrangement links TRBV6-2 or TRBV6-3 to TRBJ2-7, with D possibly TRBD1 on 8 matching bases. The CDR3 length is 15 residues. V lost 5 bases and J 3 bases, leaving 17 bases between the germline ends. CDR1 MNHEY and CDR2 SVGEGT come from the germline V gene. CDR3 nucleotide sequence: TGTGCCAGCAGTGACGAAACAGGGGGGGACTACGAGCAGTACTTC. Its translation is CASSDETGGDYEQYF.

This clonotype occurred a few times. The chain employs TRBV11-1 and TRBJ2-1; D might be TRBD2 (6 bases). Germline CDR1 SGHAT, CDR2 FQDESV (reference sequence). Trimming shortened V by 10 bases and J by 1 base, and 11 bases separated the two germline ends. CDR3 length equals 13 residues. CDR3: CATAGRSYNEQFF. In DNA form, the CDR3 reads TGTGCCACAGCGGGTCGGTCCTACAATGAGCAGTTCTTC.

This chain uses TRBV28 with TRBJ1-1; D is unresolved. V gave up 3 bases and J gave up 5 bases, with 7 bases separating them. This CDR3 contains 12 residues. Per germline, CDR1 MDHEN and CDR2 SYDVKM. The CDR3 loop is CASSFRWTEAFF. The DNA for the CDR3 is TGTGCCAGCAGTTTCCGTTGGACTGAAGCTTTCTTT.

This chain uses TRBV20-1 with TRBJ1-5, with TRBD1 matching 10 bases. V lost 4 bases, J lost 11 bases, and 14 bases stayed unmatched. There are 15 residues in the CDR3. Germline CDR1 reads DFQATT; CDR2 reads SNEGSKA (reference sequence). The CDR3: CSATQTGGIFESQHF. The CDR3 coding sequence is TGCAGTGCTACCCAGACAGGGGGCATCTTTGAGTCCCAGCATTTT.

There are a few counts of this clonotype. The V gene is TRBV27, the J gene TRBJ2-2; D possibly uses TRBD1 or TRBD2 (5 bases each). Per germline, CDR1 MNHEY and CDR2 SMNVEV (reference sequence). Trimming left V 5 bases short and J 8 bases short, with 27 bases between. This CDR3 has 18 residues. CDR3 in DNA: TGTGCCAGCAGTCCTCAGGGCGGACTCCTCATAAGCCAGGGGGAGCTGTTTTTT. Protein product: CASSPQGGLLISQGELFF.

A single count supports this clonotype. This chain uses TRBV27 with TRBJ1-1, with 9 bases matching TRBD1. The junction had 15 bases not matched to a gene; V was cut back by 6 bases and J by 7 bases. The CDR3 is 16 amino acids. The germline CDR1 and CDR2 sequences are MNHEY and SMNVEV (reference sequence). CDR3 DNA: TGTGCCAGCAGCCACTCACAGGGGGCGGGCAAAGTTGAAGCTTTCTTT. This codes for CASSHSQGAGKVEAFF.